The rows below give T cell receptor beta chains drawn from one sample of a study of T cells after yellow fever vaccination. TCRdb re-analysed the 5' RACE reads in MiXCR, keeping a single row per CDR3 protein. The profile shows around 350,000 distinct CDR3 sequences, roughly 10% of them singletons. Specimen: PBMCs, collected on the day of the first yellow fever vaccination. The source of these receptors is a man between 18 and 35 years old who received the YFV17D yellow fever vaccine. Both conserved end residues are part of each CDR3. Fields, in order: CDR3 DNA, CDR3 protein, clone size, J gene, V gene, D gene. A D gene is named only where the DNA matches it firmly. Rows give clone size only sometimes, using once, few, many, or a class for an expanded clone.

DNA: TGTGCCATCAGTGAGTCTGCAGGGGCCTATGGCTACACCTTC; CDR3: CAISESAGAYGYTF; size: few; J: TRBJ1-2; V: TRBV10-3; D: -
DNA: TGTGCCAGCAGCCCTGGAGGTGGGGAGACCCAGTACTTC; CDR3: CASSPGGGETQYF; size: many; J: TRBJ2-5; V: TRBV7-2; D: -
DNA: TGCAGTGCCAGACAGGGAATCGGGGGCGGCTACACCTTC; CDR3: CSARQGIGGGYTF; size: -; J: TRBJ1-2; V: TRBV20-1; D: TRBD1
DNA: TGTGCCAGCAGCCAAGAAGGCGGTAGCTTTGGGACCCAGTACTTC; CDR3: CASSQEGGSFGTQYF; size: -; J: TRBJ2-5; V: TRBV3-1; D: -
DNA: TGTGCCAGCAGCTTAGCTGGGGACCGGAACTATGGCTACACCTTC; CDR3: CASSLAGDRNYGYTF; size: many; J: TRBJ1-2; V: TRBV7-2; D: -
DNA: TGTGCCAGCAGCCTTTTCGAGACTAGCACCTACGAGCAGTACTTC; CDR3: CASSLFETSTYEQYF; size: few; J: TRBJ2-7; V: TRBV27; D: TRBD2
DNA: TGTGCCAGCAGTCGACGATCCGGGACAGGGGATTCACCCCTCCACTTT; CDR3: CASSRRSGTGDSPLHF; size: many; J: TRBJ1-6; V: TRBV27; D: TRBD1
DNA: TGTGCCACCAGCGTAGGAATCTACAATGAGCAGTTCTTC; CDR3: CATSVGIYNEQFF; size: -; J: TRBJ2-1; V: TRBV9; D: -
DNA: TGCAGTGCTAGAACAGCGGGGGGCCCGACGGGGCAGTACTTC; CDR3: CSARTAGGPTGQYF; size: few; J: TRBJ2-7; V: TRBV20-1; D: TRBD2
DNA: TGTGCCAGCAGTGACCAACCAATATCGGCCGCAGATACGCAGTATTTT; CDR3: CASSDQPISAADTQYF; size: -; J: TRBJ2-3; V: TRBV6-4; D: -
DNA: TGCAGCTCCGGAGGGAGCTCCTACGAGCAGTACTTC; CDR3: CSSGGSSYEQYF; size: few; J: TRBJ2-7; V: TRBV20-1; D: -
DNA: TGTGCCAGCAGTTCACTCATCCCGACTAGCACAAATACGCAGTATTTT; CDR3: CASSSLIPTSTNTQYF; size: -; J: TRBJ2-3; V: TRBV28; D: TRBD2
DNA: TGCGCCAGCAGCAGGGAGGGGTCAGATACGCAGTATTTT; CDR3: CASSREGSDTQYF; size: many; J: TRBJ2-3; V: TRBV4-3; D: TRBD2
DNA: TGTGCCAGCAACGGACAGGCGAGGACTGAAGCTTTCTTT; CDR3: CASNGQARTEAFF; size: -; J: TRBJ1-1; V: TRBV12-3/TRBV12-4; D: TRBD1
DNA: TGTGCCAGCAGTTTAGATGCGGGGTCCGGCGGGGAGCTGTTTTTT; CDR3: CASSLDAGSGGELFF; size: -; J: TRBJ2-2; V: TRBV12-3/TRBV12-4; D: -
DNA: TGCAGTGCTTATCGCAGGGGGCCCCTGGGCGAGCAGTACTTC; CDR3: CSAYRRGPLGEQYF; size: -; J: TRBJ2-7; V: TRBV20-1; D: TRBD1
DNA: TGTGCCAGCAGCTCCCGGGACAGGAACACTGAAGCTTTCTTT; CDR3: CASSSRDRNTEAFF; size: -; J: TRBJ1-1; V: TRBV27; D: TRBD1
DNA: TGTGCCAGCAGCTTAGGGTTGGCGGGGGGGCCGGGTGGCGAAGAGCAGTTCTTC; CDR3: CASSLGLAGGPGGEEQFF; size: -; J: TRBJ2-1; V: TRBV7-3; D: TRBD2
DNA: TGCGCCAGCAGCTACGGACCGTCCGAGCAGTACTTC; CDR3: CASSYGPSEQYF; size: few; J: TRBJ2-7; V: TRBV10-2; D: -
DNA: TGTGCCAGCAGCTTAGGGGGCGGCTGGGAGCAGCCCCAGCATTTT; CDR3: CASSLGGGWEQPQHF; size: -; J: TRBJ1-5; V: TRBV7-9; D: -
DNA: TGTGTAGATGGGGATTCTATGGTAGGCTACACCTTC; CDR3: CVDGDSMVGYTF; size: -; J: TRBJ1-2; V: TRBV7-9; D: -
DNA: TGCGCCAGCAGCGTACAGGGGGGTGACACTGAAGCTTTCTTT; CDR3: CASSVQGGDTEAFF; size: many; J: TRBJ1-1; V: TRBV5-1; D: TRBD1
DNA: TGCGCCAGCAGCTTGGGACCGGGACTAGCAAACACCGGGGAGCTGTTTTTT; CDR3: CASSLGPGLANTGELFF; size: -; J: TRBJ2-2; V: TRBV5-1; D: TRBD2
DNA: TGTGCCAGCAGTTTACGGGCGGGGGAAGAGACCCAGTACTTC; CDR3: CASSLRAGEETQYF; size: many; J: TRBJ2-5; V: TRBV27; D: TRBD2
DNA: TGTGCCAGCAGCTTAGACCCCGGGACAGCGAACACTGAAGCTTTCTTT; CDR3: CASSLDPGTANTEAFF; size: -; J: TRBJ1-1; V: TRBV7-6; D: TRBD1
DNA: TGCGCCAGCAACGGGGGAGGGGGTCGGGAGGTGAACACTGAAGCTTTCTTT; CDR3: CASNGGGGREVNTEAFF; size: -; J: TRBJ1-1; V: TRBV5-1; D: -
DNA: TGTGCCAGCTCACCTTTCCGTGGGGGACCTTCAAGCAATCAGCCCCAGCATTTT; CDR3: CASSPFRGGPSSNQPQHF; size: -; J: TRBJ1-5; V: TRBV18; D: -
DNA: TGTGCCAGCAGCTTAATGCCTAGCGAGACCTACGAGCAGTACTTC; CDR3: CASSLMPSETYEQYF; size: few; J: TRBJ2-7; V: TRBV7-2; D: -
DNA: TGTGCCAGCAGCGGGAGGGGCGATGGCTACACCTTC; CDR3: CASSGRGDGYTF; size: few; J: TRBJ1-2; V: TRBV7-2; D: -
DNA: TGTGCCACCAGTGACCCCAGGACTGGGGACACTGAAGCTTTCTTT; CDR3: CATSDPRTGDTEAFF; size: few; J: TRBJ1-1; V: TRBV24-1; D: -
DNA: TGTGCCAGCAGCCCAACAAGGGGGGCCCTTACTGAAGCTTTCTTT; CDR3: CASSPTRGALTEAFF; size: many; J: TRBJ1-1; V: TRBV9; D: -
DNA: TGTGCCATCAGCGCCAGCCAACCGGGACAGGGGACTGAAAAACTGTTTTTT; CDR3: CAISASQPGQGTEKLFF; size: -; J: TRBJ1-4; V: TRBV10-3; D: TRBD1
DNA: TGTGCCACCAGCAGAGGAAACCAAGAGACCCAGTACTTC; CDR3: CATSRGNQETQYF; size: -; J: TRBJ2-5; V: TRBV15; D: -
DNA: TGCAGTGCTCTCCGGGTCCCGGGGGATACGCAGTATTTT; CDR3: CSALRVPGDTQYF; size: -; J: TRBJ2-3; V: TRBV20-1; D: -
DNA: TGTGCCAGCAGCTTAGCGGCTAGCGGGGGCTTAGGGAGCTCCTACGAGCAGTACTTC; CDR3: CASSLAASGGLGSSYEQYF; size: -; J: TRBJ2-7; V: TRBV7-2; D: TRBD2
DNA: TGCGCCAGCAGCGTGGGACCCAGGGGGCAGGGTAATTCACCCCTCCACTTT; CDR3: CASSVGPRGQGNSPLHF; size: few; J: TRBJ1-6; V: TRBV5-1; D: TRBD1
DNA: TGTGCCAGCAGCTTCTGGCTAGCGGGGGTTCCCTACAATGAGCAGTTCTTC; CDR3: CASSFWLAGVPYNEQFF; size: few; J: TRBJ2-1; V: TRBV7-2; D: TRBD2
DNA: TGTGCCAGCAGTTTAACCAGGGTTGCGGCCGGGGAGCTGTTTTTT; CDR3: CASSLTRVAAGELFF; size: many; J: TRBJ2-2; V: TRBV12-3/TRBV12-4; D: -
DNA: TGTGCCAGCACATCCGGGTATGAGCAGTTCTTC; CDR3: CASTSGYEQFF; size: few; J: TRBJ2-1; V: TRBV27; D: -
DNA: TGTGCCAGCAGCGGGGGACAGGGGGCTCAGGTTTACTATGGCTACACCTTC; CDR3: CASSGGQGAQVYYGYTF; size: -; J: TRBJ1-2; V: TRBV5-8; D: TRBD1
DNA: TGCAGCGTTGAATCGGACAGTCTTAGTGGAAAACTGTTTTTT; CDR3: CSVESDSLSGKLFF; size: -; J: TRBJ1-4; V: TRBV29-1; D: -
DNA: TGTGCCAGCGGATGTTCTAGCGGGGGGGATTTGAGCTCCTACGAGCAGTACTTC; CDR3: CASGCSSGGDLSSYEQYF; size: -; J: TRBJ2-7; V: TRBV6-1; D: TRBD2
DNA: TGCAGTGCTAGTTCGCCGGGGCGAGATACGCAGTATTTT; CDR3: CSASSPGRDTQYF; size: few; J: TRBJ2-3; V: TRBV20-1; D: -
DNA: TGTGCCAGTAGTATTGGATGGCGGGGGGCCTACAATGAGCAGTTCTTC; CDR3: CASSIGWRGAYNEQFF; size: -; J: TRBJ2-1; V: TRBV19; D: TRBD2
DNA: TGTGCCAGTAGATACGGTGGTAAAGGGTTCGATGAGCAGTTCTTC; CDR3: CASRYGGKGFDEQFF; size: few; J: TRBJ2-1; V: TRBV19; D: -
DNA: TGCGCCAGCAGTCGGACAGGGTATTCTAACTATGGCTACACCTTC; CDR3: CASSRTGYSNYGYTF; size: -; J: TRBJ1-2; V: TRBV5-1; D: TRBD1
DNA: TGTGCCAGCAGCTTCACTAGCGGGTGGACAGATACGCAGTATTTT; CDR3: CASSFTSGWTDTQYF; size: -; J: TRBJ2-3; V: TRBV7-2; D: TRBD2
DNA: TGTGCCACCAGTGCCGCGGGACTAGCTTACAATGAGCAGTTCTTC; CDR3: CATSAAGLAYNEQFF; size: many; J: TRBJ2-1; V: TRBV24-1; D: TRBD2
DNA: TGTGCCAGCAGCTGGGGGCGGAATTCACCCCTCCACTTT; CDR3: CASSWGRNSPLHF; size: -; J: TRBJ1-6; V: TRBV5-5; D: -
DNA: TGCAGCGTTAAAACTGGGACAGGGGCAGGGTATGGCTACACCTTC; CDR3: CSVKTGTGAGYGYTF; size: few; J: TRBJ1-2; V: TRBV29-1; D: TRBD1
DNA: TGTGCCAGCAGCTTAACCCCGTCCGGGGAGCTGTTTTTT; CDR3: CASSLTPSGELFF; size: -; J: TRBJ2-2; V: TRBV7-3; D: -
DNA: TGTGCCAGCAGTTACTCCGTCCATGATGGAGCTTTCTTT; CDR3: CASSYSVHDGAFF; size: -; J: TRBJ1-1; V: TRBV6-5; D: -
DNA: TGTGCCAGTAGTATCAAACCTACCTACGAGCAGTACTTC; CDR3: CASSIKPTYEQYF; size: few; J: TRBJ2-7; V: TRBV19; D: -
DNA: TGTGCCAGCAGCCAAGATAGACACACCGGGGAGCTGTTTTTT; CDR3: CASSQDRHTGELFF; size: few; J: TRBJ2-2; V: TRBV4-2; D: -
DNA: TGTGCCAGCAGCTTACCCCTACAGGGGAGGAGGAACACTGAAGCTTTCTTT; CDR3: CASSLPLQGRRNTEAFF; size: -; J: TRBJ1-1; V: TRBV7-2; D: TRBD1
DNA: TGCGCCAGCAGTCAACCAACAGGGAGGGACACCGGGGAGCTGTTTTTT; CDR3: CASSQPTGRDTGELFF; size: -; J: TRBJ2-2; V: TRBV23-1; D: -
DNA: TGTGCCAGCAGCTTCTCGGGCAGGGCCGCTGAAGCTTTCTTT; CDR3: CASSFSGRAAEAFF; size: few; J: TRBJ1-1; V: TRBV7-9; D: -
DNA: TGCGCCAGCAGCTTTGGGGACCCAACTAATGAAAAACTGTTTTTT; CDR3: CASSFGDPTNEKLFF; size: few; J: TRBJ1-4; V: TRBV5-1; D: -
DNA: TGTGCCAGCAGCTCTAAACAGGGGGACGAAAAACTGTTTTTT; CDR3: CASSSKQGDEKLFF; size: few; J: TRBJ1-4; V: TRBV5-4; D: TRBD1